Ten or more counts support the clone carrying this T cell receptor (beta chain). Its antigen is unknown. No cell sorting was done before RNA was extracted from the tissue. Distant lung tissue was collected more than 3 cm away from the tumor edge. Germline assignment: CDR1 WSHSY and CDR2 SAAADI. Trimming cost V 4 bases and J 5 bases; bases outside gene matches: 2. The CDR3 is made up of 13 amino acids. The data were taken from a study of tumor and adjacent non-tumor tissue in lung cancer. Study results and limitations: TCR diversity was significantly greater in tumor than normal lung tissue. Top 100 clones took a larger repertoire share in normal lung.

Three rounds of nested PCR, following a modified ARM-PCR protocol, produced the TCRbeta library. MiXCR, applied by TCRdb to the multiplex PCR reads, yields one record per CDR3 protein. In the table there are 70,000 to 90,000 distinct CDR3 sequences, around 70% of which are singletons. This TCR derives from a woman between 45 and 60 years old with non-small cell lung cancer. Sequences were obtained from distant non-tumor lung tissue. V and J are TRBV10-2 and TRBJ2-5, with 9 positions matching TRBD1. The CDR3 loop reads CASSGQGGETQYF. CDR3 sequence (DNA): TGCGCCAGCAGTGGACAGGGGGGTGAGACCCAGTACTTC.